These T cell receptor beta chains were read from a single sample in a study of a mutant IDH1 vaccine in newly diagnosed glioma. These receptors are not linked to any known antigen. Libraries were prepared by immunoSEQ multiplex PCR; TCRdb keeps only in-frame clonotypes and omits some of them. The sample shows fewer than 35,000 clones, around 90% of them seen only once. Here the sequenced sample was PBMCs, taken from a glioma patient whose treatment included an IDH1 peptide vaccine. Receptors originate from a man aged 18-30 years with glioma. CDR3s include the opening cysteine and the closing phenylalanine or tryptophan. A D gene is named only where the DNA matches it firmly. Clone size, where shown, is once, few, many, or a class for clones that have expanded.

j_gene,d_gene,v_gene,abundance,CDR3aa,CDR3nt
TRBJ1-2,-,TRBV7-6,-,CASSPAGRGGSYGYTF,TGTGCCAGCAGCCCAGCCGGAAGAGGAGGGTCATATGGCTACACCTTC
TRBJ1-5,-,TRBV7-2,-,CASSLLGGSQPQHF,TGTGCCAGCAGCTTACTGGGAGGGTCTCAGCCCCAGCATTTT
TRBJ1-5,-,TRBV19,once,CASSMQLDQPQHF,TGTGCCAGTAGTATGCAGCTGGATCAGCCCCAGCATTTT
TRBJ2-2,TRBD1,TRBV4-2,-,CASSPGQGNTGELFF,TGTGCCAGCAGCCCGGGACAGGGTAACACCGGGGAGCTGTTTTTT
TRBJ2-1,TRBD2,TRBV15,-,CATSPPPGTSGPYNEQFF,TGTGCCACCAGCCCCCCTCCCGGGACTAGCGGACCGTACAATGAGCAGTTCTTC
TRBJ1-1,TRBD1,TRBV5-1,-,CASSAYPTGVGEAFF,TGCGCCAGCAGCGCCTACCCTACAGGGGTTGGTGAAGCTTTCTTT
TRBJ2-2,TRBD1,TRBV18,-,CASSPFPGQGNTGELFF,TGTGCCAGCTCACCTTTTCCGGGACAGGGGAACACCGGGGAGCTGTTTTTT
TRBJ1-1,-,TRBV5-7,-,CASSFAGQGCANTEAFF,TGTGCCAGCAGCTTCGCTGGTCAGGGGTGCGCGAACACTGAAGCTTTCTTT
TRBJ2-7,TRBD1,TRBV30,-,CAWSLGQGYEQYF,TGTGCCTGGAGTCTGGGACAGGGATACGAGCAGTACTTC
TRBJ1-1,-,TRBV28,-,CASSLREEAFF,TGTGCCAGCAGTTTGAGAGAAGAAGCTTTCTTT
TRBJ2-7,TRBD2,TRBV6-5,-,CASSSRGSPTYEQYF,TGTGCCAGCAGTTCGCGGGGGTCCCCTACCTACGAGCAGTACTTC
TRBJ2-7,-,TRBV28,-,CASSLGADYEQYF,TGTGCCAGCAGTTTGGGCGCCGACTACGAGCAGTACTTC
TRBJ2-1,-,TRBV5-6,-,CASSLYGRGLEGPQFF,TGTGCCAGCAGCTTGTATGGAAGGGGGTTGGAAGGTCCGCAGTTCTTC
TRBJ2-5,TRBD1,TRBV4-1,-,CASSFRRDRYQETQYF,TGCGCCAGCAGCTTCCGCCGGGACAGGTACCAAGAGACCCAGTACTTC
TRBJ2-1,TRBD2,TRBV5-4,-,CASSSLAGPFSYNEQFF,TGTGCCAGCAGCTCATTAGCGGGACCCTTCTCCTACAATGAGCAGTTCTTC
TRBJ2-7,TRBD2,TRBV4-1,-,CASSVTGGYEQYF,TGCGCCAGCAGCGTAACCGGGGGGTACGAGCAGTACTTC
TRBJ1-1,TRBD1,TRBV18,-,CASSPVDRAVHTEAFF,TGTGCCAGCTCACCGGTTGACAGGGCGGTACACACTGAAGCTTTCTTT
TRBJ2-7,-,TRBV10-1,-,CASSDGGEQYF,TGCGCCAGCAGCGACGGTGGCGAGCAGTACTTC
TRBJ1-3,-,TRBV10-3,-,CAISESPGTIYF,TGTGCCATCAGTGAGTCCCCAGGCACCATATATTTT